The 9 T cell receptor beta chains in this list originate from one sample, sequenced in a study of blood T cell repertoires in COVID-19. Some clones are missing from TCRdb's copy, which holds only in-frame ones; the method was immunoSEQ multiplex PCR. The sample contains 250,000 to 300,000 clones, about 88% of which appear only once. The sample consisted of PBMCs or T cells enriched from blood (not recorded which). Receptor source: a man under 40 with acute COVID-19.

This chain joins TRBV29-1 and TRBJ2-1, with a possible D match to TRBD2 (6 bases). The germline V gene has CDR1 SQVTM and CDR2 ANQGSEA. V dropped 7 bases and J dropped 6 bases, with 13 bases sitting between them. This CDR3 has 12 amino acids. The CDR3 spells CSARDSINEQFF. The CDR3 DNA reads TGCAGCGCGCGGGACTCTATCAATGAGCAGTTCTTC.

The V call is TRBV5-1, the J call TRBJ2-7; perhaps TRBD2 as D (6 bases). V gave up 0 bases and J gave up 5 bases, with 12 bases separating them. Germline loops: CDR1 SGHRS, CDR2 YFSETQ. The CDR3 has 14 amino acids. For the CDR3, the DNA is TGCGCCAGCAGCTTGGGATGGCGCGGGGACGAGCAGTACGTC. It encodes CASSLGWRGDEQYV.

The V call is TRBV2, the J call TRBJ2-2, with D unclear. V lost 6 bases and J 8 bases, leaving 13 bases between the germline ends. This CDR3 is built from 13 residues. Germline lookup yields CDR1 SNHLY and CDR2 FYNNEI. In DNA form, the CDR3 reads TGTGCCAGCAGGGCCGGGTCAGCGGGGGAGCTGTTTTTT. Protein: CASRAGSAGELFF.

The rearrangement uses TRBV28 and TRBJ2-6; 8 bases are shared with TRBD1. This CDR3 has 18 amino acids. Germline CDR1 MDHEN, CDR2 SYDVKM. Trimming took 8 bases from V and 0 from J; bases not matched to a gene: 12. DNA for the CDR3: TGTGCCAGCCTAAACCGGGGACAGGCCGACTCTGGGGCCAACGTCCTGACTTTC. This codes for CASLNRGQADSGANVLTF.

A remark on this clone: This CDR3 is also generated by other DNA sequences in the sample. The genes are TRBV5-8 and TRBJ2-3; TRBD2 agrees at 11 bases. With 0 bases clipped from V and 2 bases from J, the junction kept 2 bases outside the gene matches. The V gene's germline CDR1 is SGHTS and CDR2 YDEGEE. The CDR3 loop spans 16 amino acids. CDR3 coding DNA: TGTGCCAGCAGCTTGGGACTAGCGGGAATCACAGATACGCAGTATTTT. The encoded protein is CASSLGLAGITDTQYF.

The chain links TRBV19 to TRBJ2-1; D perhaps matches TRBD2 (5 bases). This CDR3 spans 15 amino acids. The germline gives CDR1 LNHDA, CDR2 SQIVND (reference sequence). The germline V and J ends were trimmed by 1 base and 2 bases, with 9 bases remaining between them. CDR3 protein: CASSIGGNPYNEQFF. The CDR3 region has the DNA TGTGCCAGTAGTATAGGAGGGAACCCCTACAATGAGCAGTTCTTC. Full variable domain (outside the CDR3, taken from reference TRBV19 and TRBJ2-1): DGGITQSPKYLFRKEGQNVTLSCEQNLNHDAMYWYRQDPGQGLRLIYYSQIVNDFQKGDIAEGYSVSREKKESFPLTVTSAQKNPTAFYLCASSIGGNPYNEQFFGPGTRLTVL.

The chain joins TRBV12-3 or TRBV12-4 to TRBJ1-1, with D perhaps TRBD1 (6 bases). The CDR3 contains 12 residues. Trimming shortened V by 6 bases and J by 9 bases, and 14 bases separated the two germline ends. As DNA, the CDR3 is TGTGCCAGCAGCCAAGGGGGGGACAAAGCTTTCTTT. The encoded protein is CASSQGGDKAFF.

V gene TRBV7-9 combines with J gene TRBJ2-1; 8 nucleotides align to TRBD1. Germline trimming cut 6 bases from V and 4 bases from J; bases unmatched to any gene: 8. The CDR3 runs 15 residues. Per germline, CDR1 SEHNR and CDR2 FQNEAQ (reference sequence). CDR3 protein: CASSSGQGAYNEQFF. The CDR3 bases are TGTGCCAGCAGTTCCGGACAGGGAGCTTACAATGAGCAGTTCTTC.

The chain is built from TRBV27 and TRBJ1-5; D not resolved. Germline V gene data show CDR1 as MNHEY and CDR2 as SMNVEV (reference sequence). The CDR3 totals 13 residues. V lost 2 bases and J 7 bases, leaving 9 bases between the germline ends. CDR3 coding DNA: TGTGCCAGCAGTTTACGTAGTAGCCAGCCCCAGCATTTT. Translating it yields CASSLRSSQPQHF.